The 4 T cell receptor beta chains reported below all come from one sample, sequenced in a study of blood T cell repertoires in COVID-19. Libraries were prepared by immunoSEQ multiplex PCR; TCRdb keeps only in-frame clonotypes and omits some of them. The repertoire holds about 240,000 clones, with roughly 90% as singletons. Material for sequencing was PBMCs or T cells enriched from blood (not recorded which). These TCRs come from a woman younger than 45 who had recovered from COVID-19.

This rearrangement joins TRBV5-1 to TRBJ1-1; unclear D gene. Germline CDR1 and CDR2: SGHRS and YFSETQ. The germline V and J ends were trimmed by 0 bases and 2 bases, with 8 bases remaining between them. The CDR3 is 14 amino acids. Here the CDR3 reads CASSLVGINTEAFF. The CDR3 nucleotides are TGCGCCAGCAGCTTGGTTGGCATCAACACTGAAGCTTTCTTT. The variable domain in full, with the rest retrieved from reference TRBV5-1 and TRBJ1-1, is KAGVTQTPRYLIKTRGQQVTLSCSPISGHRSVSWYQQTPGQGLQFLFEYFSETQRNKGNFPGRFSGRQFSNSRSEMNVSTLELGDSALYLCASSLVGINTEAFFGQGTRLTVV.

The chain recombines TRBV28 with TRBJ1-4, with D maybe TRBD1 (5 bases). The CDR3 has 17 amino acids. Germline CDR1 reads MDHEN; CDR2 reads SYDVKM. V gave up 9 bases and J gave up 4 bases, with 24 bases separating them. The DNA for the CDR3 is TGTGCCAGTAATCAGGATGGGGGGTTATTGGATAATGAAAAACTGTTTTTT. It translates to CASNQDGGLLDNEKLFF.

The J gene is TRBJ1-5, the V gene TRBV6-1; D is perhaps TRBD1 (5 bases). This CDR3 region has 16 residues. Germline V gives CDR1 MNHNS, CDR2 SASEGT. Trimming took off 1 base at V and 1 base at J, with 11 bases between the two ends. CDR3: CASSEGRTRSNQPQHF. The CDR3, as DNA: TGTGCCAGCAGTGAAGGTCGGACAAGGAGCAATCAGCCCCAGCATTTT.

The chain joins TRBV28 to TRBJ1-4; the match to TRBD1 covers 8 bases. The trim removed 5 bases at V and 5 bases at J, leaving 7 bases unmatched. The CDR3 contains 15 residues. CDR1 is MDHEN, CDR2 SYDVKM, per germline. CDR3 bases: TGTGCCAGCAGTCCCCCGACAGGGGTGAATGAAAAACTGTTTTTT. Its translation: CASSPPTGVNEKLFF.